The T cell receptor beta chain described here comes from a study of blood T cell repertoires in COVID-19. Trimming took 3 bases from V and 0 from J; bases not matched to a gene: 3. This CDR3 has 15 amino acids. CDR1 is MNHEY, CDR2 SMNVEV, per germline (reference sequence). Here immunoSEQ multiplex PCR was the method, and the copy in TCRdb shows in-frame clones only, minus some. The sample has about 270,000 clones, approximately 86% seen once. Sequenced sample: peripheral blood. This clonotype was sampled from a man between 40 and 49 years old with active or convalescent COVID-19. The chain combines TRBV27 with TRBJ2-3; TRBD1 agrees at 7 bases. CDR3 sequence reads: CASSLATGSTDTQYF. DNA for the CDR3: TGTGCCAGCAGTTTGGCGACAGGGAGCACAGATACGCAGTATTTT.